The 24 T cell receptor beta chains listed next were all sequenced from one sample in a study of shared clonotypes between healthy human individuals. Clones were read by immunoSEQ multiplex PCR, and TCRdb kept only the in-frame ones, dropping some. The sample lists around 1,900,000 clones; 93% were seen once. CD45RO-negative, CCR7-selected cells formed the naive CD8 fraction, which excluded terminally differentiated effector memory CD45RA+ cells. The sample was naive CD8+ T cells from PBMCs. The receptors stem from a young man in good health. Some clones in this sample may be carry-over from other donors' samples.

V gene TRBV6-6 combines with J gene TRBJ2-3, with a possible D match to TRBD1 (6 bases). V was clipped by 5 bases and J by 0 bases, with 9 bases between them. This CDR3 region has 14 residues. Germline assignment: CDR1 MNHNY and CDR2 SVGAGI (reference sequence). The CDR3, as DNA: TGTGCCAGCAGTCAACAGGGAAGCACAGATACGCAGTATTTT. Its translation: CASSQQGSTDTQYF.

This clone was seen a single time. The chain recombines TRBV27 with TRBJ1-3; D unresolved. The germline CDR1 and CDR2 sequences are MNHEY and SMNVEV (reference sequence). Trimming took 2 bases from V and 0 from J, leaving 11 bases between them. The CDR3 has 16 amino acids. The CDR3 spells CASSLSVGDSGNTIYF. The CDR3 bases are TGTGCCAGCAGTTTAAGCGTCGGTGACTCTGGAAACACCATATATTTT.

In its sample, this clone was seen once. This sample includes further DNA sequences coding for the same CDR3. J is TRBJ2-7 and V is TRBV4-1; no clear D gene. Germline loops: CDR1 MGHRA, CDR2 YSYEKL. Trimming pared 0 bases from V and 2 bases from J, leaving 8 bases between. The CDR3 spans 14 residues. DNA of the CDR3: TGCGCCAGCAGCCAAGATGACTTGACCTACGAGCAGTACTTC. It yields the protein CASSQDDLTYEQYF.

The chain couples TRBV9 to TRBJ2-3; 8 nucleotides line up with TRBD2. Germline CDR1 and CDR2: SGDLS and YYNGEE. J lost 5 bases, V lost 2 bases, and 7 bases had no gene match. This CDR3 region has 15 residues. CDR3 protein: CASSVSGGPIDTQYF. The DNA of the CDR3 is TGTGCCAGCAGCGTGTCGGGAGGGCCCATAGATACGCAGTATTTT. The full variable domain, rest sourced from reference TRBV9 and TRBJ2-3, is DSGVTQTPKHLITATGQRVTLRCSPRSGDLSVYWYQQSLDQGLQFLIQYYNGEERAKGNILERFSAQQFPDLHSELNLSSLELGDSALYFCASSVSGGPIDTQYFGPGTRLTVL.

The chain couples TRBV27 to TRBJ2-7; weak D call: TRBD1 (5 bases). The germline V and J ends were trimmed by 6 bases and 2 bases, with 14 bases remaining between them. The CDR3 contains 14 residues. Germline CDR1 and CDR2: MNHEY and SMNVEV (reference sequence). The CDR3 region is CASSPDRVTYEQYF. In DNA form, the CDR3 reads TGTGCCAGCAGCCCCGACAGAGTAACCTACGAGCAGTACTTC.

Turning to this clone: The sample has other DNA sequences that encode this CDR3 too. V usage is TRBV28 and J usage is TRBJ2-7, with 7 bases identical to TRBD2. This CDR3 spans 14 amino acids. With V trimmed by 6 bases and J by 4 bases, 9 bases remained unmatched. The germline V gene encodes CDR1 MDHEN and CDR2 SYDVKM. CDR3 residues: CASSPPGRSYEQYF. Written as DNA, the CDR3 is TGTGCCAGCAGCCCCCCCGGGAGGTCTTACGAGCAGTACTTC.

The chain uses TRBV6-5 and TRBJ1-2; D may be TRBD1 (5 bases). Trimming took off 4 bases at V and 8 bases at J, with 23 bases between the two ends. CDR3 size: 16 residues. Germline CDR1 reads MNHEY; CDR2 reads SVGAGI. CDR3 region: CASSSGVPGPQRGYTF. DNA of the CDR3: TGTGCCAGCAGTTCAGGCGTTCCGGGACCACAAAGGGGCTACACCTTC.

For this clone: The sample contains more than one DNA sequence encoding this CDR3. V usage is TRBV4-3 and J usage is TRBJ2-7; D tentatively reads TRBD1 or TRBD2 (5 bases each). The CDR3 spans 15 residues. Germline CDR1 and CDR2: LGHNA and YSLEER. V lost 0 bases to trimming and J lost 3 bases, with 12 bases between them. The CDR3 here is CASSQDGEGNYEQYF. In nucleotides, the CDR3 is TGCGCCAGCAGCCAAGATGGAGAGGGGAACTACGAGCAGTACTTC.

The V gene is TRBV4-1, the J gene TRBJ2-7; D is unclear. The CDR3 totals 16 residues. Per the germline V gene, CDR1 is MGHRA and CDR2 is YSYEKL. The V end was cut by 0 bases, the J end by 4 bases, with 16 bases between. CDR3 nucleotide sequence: TGCGCCAGCAGCCAAGAACCCGTTAGGCAGGAGTACGAGCAGTACTTC. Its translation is CASSQEPVRQEYEQYF.

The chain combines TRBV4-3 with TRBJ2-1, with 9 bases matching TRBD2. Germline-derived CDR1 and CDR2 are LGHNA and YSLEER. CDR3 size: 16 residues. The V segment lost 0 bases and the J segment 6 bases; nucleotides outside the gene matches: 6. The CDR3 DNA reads TGCGCCAGCAGCCAAGATAAGGCTAGCGGGACCAATGAGCAGTTCTTC. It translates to CASSQDKASGTNEQFF.

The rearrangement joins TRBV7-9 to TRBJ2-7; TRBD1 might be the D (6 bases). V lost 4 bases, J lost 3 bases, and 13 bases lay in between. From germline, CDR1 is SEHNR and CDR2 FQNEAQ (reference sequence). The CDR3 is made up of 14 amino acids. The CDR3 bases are TGTGCCAGCAGCTCCTCCAGGGGTGACTACGAGCAGTACTTC. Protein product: CASSSSRGDYEQYF.

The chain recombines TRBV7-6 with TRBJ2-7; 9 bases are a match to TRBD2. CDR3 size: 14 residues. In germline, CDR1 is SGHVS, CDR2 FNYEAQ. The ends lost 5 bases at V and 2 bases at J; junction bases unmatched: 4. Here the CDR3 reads CASSPAGGAYEQYF. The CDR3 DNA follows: TGTGCCAGCAGCCCGGCGGGGGGGGCCTACGAGCAGTACTTC.

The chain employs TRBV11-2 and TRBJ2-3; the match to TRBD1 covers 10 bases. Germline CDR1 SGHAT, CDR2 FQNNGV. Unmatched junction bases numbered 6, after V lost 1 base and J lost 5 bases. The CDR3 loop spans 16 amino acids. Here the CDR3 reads CASSLGPGTGEDTQYF. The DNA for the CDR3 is TGTGCCAGCAGCTTAGGACCTGGGACAGGGGAAGATACGCAGTATTTT.

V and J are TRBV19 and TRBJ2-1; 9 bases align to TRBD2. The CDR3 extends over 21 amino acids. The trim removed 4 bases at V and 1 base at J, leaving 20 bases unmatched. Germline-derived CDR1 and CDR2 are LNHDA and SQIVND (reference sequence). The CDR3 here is CASSTLTFDAGGADSYNEQFF. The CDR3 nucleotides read TGTGCCAGTAGTACACTGACCTTTGATGCGGGGGGGGCCGATTCCTACAATGAGCAGTTCTTC.

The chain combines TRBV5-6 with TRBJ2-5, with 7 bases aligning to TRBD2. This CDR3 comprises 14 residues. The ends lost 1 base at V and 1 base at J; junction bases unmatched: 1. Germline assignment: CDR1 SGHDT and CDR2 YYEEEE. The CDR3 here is CASSLSSGQETQYF. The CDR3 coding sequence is TGTGCCAGCAGCTTGTCTAGCGGCCAAGAGACCCAGTACTTC.

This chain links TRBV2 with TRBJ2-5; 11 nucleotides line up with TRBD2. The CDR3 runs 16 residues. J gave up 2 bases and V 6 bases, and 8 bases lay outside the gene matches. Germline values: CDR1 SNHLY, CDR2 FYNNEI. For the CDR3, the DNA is TGTGCCAGCAGCGGACTAGCGGGCGGATCTCAAGAGACCCAGTACTTC. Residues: CASSGLAGGSQETQYF.

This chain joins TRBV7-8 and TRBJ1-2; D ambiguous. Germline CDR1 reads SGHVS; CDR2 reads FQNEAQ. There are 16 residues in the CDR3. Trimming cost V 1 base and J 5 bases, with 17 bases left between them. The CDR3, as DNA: TGTGCCAGCAGCTTAGTTATTTCCGGAGCTCAGTATGGCTACACCTTC. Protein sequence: CASSLVISGAQYGYTF.

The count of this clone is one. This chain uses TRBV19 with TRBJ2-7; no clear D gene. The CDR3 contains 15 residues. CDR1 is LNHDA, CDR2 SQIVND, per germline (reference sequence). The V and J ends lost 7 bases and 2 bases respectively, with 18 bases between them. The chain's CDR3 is CASTYSLGGTYEQYF. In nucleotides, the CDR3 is TGTGCCAGTACCTACTCCCTGGGCGGCACCTACGAGCAGTACTTC.

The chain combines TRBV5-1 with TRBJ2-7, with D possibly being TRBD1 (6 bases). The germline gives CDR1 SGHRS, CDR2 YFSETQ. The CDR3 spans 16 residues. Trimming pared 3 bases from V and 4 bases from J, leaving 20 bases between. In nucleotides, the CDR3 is TGCGCCAGCAGCTGGGCCGCCCTACAGGGTGTGTACGAGCAGTACTTC. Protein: CASSWAALQGVYEQYF.

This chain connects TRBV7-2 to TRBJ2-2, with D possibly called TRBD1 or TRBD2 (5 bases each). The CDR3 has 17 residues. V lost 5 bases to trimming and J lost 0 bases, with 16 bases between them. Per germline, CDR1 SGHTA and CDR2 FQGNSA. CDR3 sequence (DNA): TGTGCCAGCAGCCTGGCGGTTGAGGGACCGAACACCGGGGAGCTGTTTTTT. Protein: CASSLAVEGPNTGELFF.

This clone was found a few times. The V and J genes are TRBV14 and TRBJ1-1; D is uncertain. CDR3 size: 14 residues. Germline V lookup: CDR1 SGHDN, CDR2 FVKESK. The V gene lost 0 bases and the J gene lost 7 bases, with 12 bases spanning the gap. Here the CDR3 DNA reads TGTGCCAGCAGCCAAGATGGGTTCCCTATTGAAGCTTTCTTT. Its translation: CASSQDGFPIEAFF.

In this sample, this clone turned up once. CDR3 bases: TGTGCCAGCAGCCCCAGGACTGGGGACACCGGGGAGCTGTTTTTT. Translating it yields CASSPRTGDTGELFF. The rearrangement links TRBV9 to TRBJ2-2, with D possibly matching TRBD2 (5 bases). The CDR3 length is 15 residues. Germline assignment: CDR1 SGDLS and CDR2 YYNGEE. Trimming took off 4 bases at V and 3 bases at J, with 13 bases between the two ends.

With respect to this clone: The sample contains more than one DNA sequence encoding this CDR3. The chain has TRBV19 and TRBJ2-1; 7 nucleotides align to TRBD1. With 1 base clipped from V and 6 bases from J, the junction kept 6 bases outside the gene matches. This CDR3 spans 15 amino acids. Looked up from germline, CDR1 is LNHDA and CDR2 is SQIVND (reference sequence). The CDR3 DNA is TGTGCCAGTAGTATAGGTACAGGGGTTTTCAATGAGCAGTTCTTC. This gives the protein CASSIGTGVFNEQFF.

The CDR3 sequence is CASSLGGHNQPQHF. The CDR3 region has the DNA TGTGCCAGCAGCTTGGGAGGTCACAATCAGCCCCAGCATTTT. The rearrangement uses TRBV11-2 and TRBJ1-5, with D hard to call. The CDR3 is 14 amino acids. V was shortened by 3 bases and J by 3 bases, with 9 bases between the two germline ends. The germline CDR1 and CDR2 sequences are SGHAT and FQNNGV.